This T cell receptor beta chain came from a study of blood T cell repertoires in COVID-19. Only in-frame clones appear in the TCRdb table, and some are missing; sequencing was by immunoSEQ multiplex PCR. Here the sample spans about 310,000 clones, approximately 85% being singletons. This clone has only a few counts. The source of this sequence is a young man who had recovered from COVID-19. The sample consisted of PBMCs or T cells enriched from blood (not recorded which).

The CDR3, as DNA: TGTGCCAGCAGCAAAGCGCTCGATATCGGGTGGAGCTACGAGCAGTACTTC. It yields the protein CASSKALDIGWSYEQYF. The V and J genes are TRBV21-1 and TRBJ2-7; the table's D call, TRBD2, was not checked against the DNA. TRBV21-1 is noted as a pseudogene. The CDR3 length is 17 residues.